This is a list of T cell receptor beta chains from one sample in a study of CD8+ T cells in alopecia areata. Libraries were prepared by immunoSEQ multiplex PCR; TCRdb keeps only in-frame clonotypes and omits some of them. Of about 110,000 clones in the sample, over 80% were seen once. Sequences were derived from CD8+ T cells sorted from blood, sampled at week 24, from a patient treated with tofacitinib. All receptors derive from a human donor with alopecia areata. Each CDR3 is given with its conserved first and last residue. The order of the fields is V gene, clone size, J gene, CDR3 protein. Clone size is not always given. Where it is, it says once, few, many or a class for expanded clones.

v_call: TRBV14
clone_size: -
j_call: TRBJ2-7
cdr3_aa: CASSQPAGGIDYEQYF

v_call: TRBV29-1
clone_size: -
j_call: TRBJ1-2
cdr3_aa: CSVVSQGLTDGYTF

v_call: TRBV18
clone_size: -
j_call: TRBJ2-7
cdr3_aa: CASSPPGQVYEQYF

v_call: TRBV2
clone_size: -
j_call: TRBJ2-1
cdr3_aa: CASSVVSGGFLEEFF

v_call: TRBV5-6
clone_size: -
j_call: TRBJ2-5
cdr3_aa: CASSLEGREQETQYF

v_call: TRBV2
clone_size: -
j_call: TRBJ1-6
cdr3_aa: CASSQPPDSPLHF

v_call: TRBV6-5
clone_size: -
j_call: TRBJ1-1
cdr3_aa: CASSSPVNTEAFF

v_call: TRBV4-3
clone_size: -
j_call: TRBJ2-2
cdr3_aa: CASSQDSGGFTGELFF

v_call: TRBV30
clone_size: -
j_call: TRBJ2-3
cdr3_aa: CAWSVVGSTDTQYF

v_call: TRBV6-1
clone_size: -
j_call: TRBJ2-4
cdr3_aa: CASSGNIQYF

v_call: TRBV10-2
clone_size: -
j_call: TRBJ2-1
cdr3_aa: CASSGGLAGASSPYNEQFF

v_call: TRBV6-5
clone_size: -
j_call: TRBJ2-2
cdr3_aa: CASSPTGSGELFF

v_call: TRBV4-3
clone_size: -
j_call: TRBJ2-3
cdr3_aa: CASSQEWKEDTQYF

v_call: TRBV29-1
clone_size: few
j_call: TRBJ1-2
cdr3_aa: CSVDDGVDGYTF